This T cell receptor (beta chain) was documented in a study of T cell repertoires in cytomegalovirus infection. Germline CDR1 is SNHLY and CDR2 is FYNNEI. This CDR3 comprises 15 residues. J was trimmed by 4 bases and V by 8 bases; bases with no gene match: 10. TCRdb reanalysed the reads using MiXCR and keeps one entry per CDR3 protein. The repertoire consists of around 230,000 distinct CDR3 sequences, with less than 50% occurring once and the leading ten covering over 45%. This clonotype was seen a few times. The target antigen is unknown. Findings and limits, study-wide: In two of eight donors, the top clonotype was HLA-C-restricted CMV-specific.

Material: CD8+ T cells from cultured PBMCs, obtained from culture after CMV antigen stimulation. The sequence derives from a human donor in good health (CMV status not recorded). Some clones in this sample may be carry-over from other donors' samples. The rearrangement uses TRBV2 and TRBJ2-7; 11 nucleotides line up with TRBD2. The CDR3 DNA follows: TGTGCCAGCTCAAGGGAGGGACTAGCGGAGTACGAGCAGTACTTC. Translating gives CASSREGLAEYEQYF.